This T cell receptor (beta chain) appears in the sequencing data of a study of T cells after yellow fever vaccination. TCRdb fed the 5' RACE reads into MiXCR, producing one record per CDR3 protein. This sample has about 550,000 distinct CDR3 sequences; about a fifth occur once, and the top ten carry more than 13%. This CDR3 comprises 14 residues. The germline gives CDR1 WSHSY, CDR2 SAAADI. The V and J ends lost 6 bases and 5 bases, in that order; junction bases with no gene match: 9. This clonotype came up a few times. The source was PBMCs, collected 15 days after the yellow fever booster vaccination. This chain links TRBV10-2 with TRBJ2-5; TRBD1 matches 7 bases. This receptor was obtained from a man aged 25 to 40 who received the YFV17D yellow fever vaccine. The CDR3 coding sequence is TGCGCCAGCAGATCCACAGGGGTGAGCGAGACCCAGTACTTC. Its protein product is CASRSTGVSETQYF.